Sequencing of this TCR beta chain was carried out in a study of molecular identifiers for immune sequencing clone quantification. Naive CD8 libraries came from approximately 20,000 to 1,000,000 sorted cells with 10%, 30% or 50% RNA. When naive CD8 T cells were sorted, they were gated as CD8+CD4-CCR7+CD45RA+. TCRdb ran MiXCR on the PCR reads and lists one entry per CDR3 protein. The table lists over 55,000 distinct CDR3 sequences, less than 20% of them singletons. Points on this clonotype: What it recognizes is unknown.

Overall study findings and caveats: Spiked Jurkat TCR RNA equal to one cell could reportedly be picked out among 940,000 or so naive cells. Clones exceeding 20 RNA copies carried over 99% of effector molecules but under 1% of naive-cell molecules.

Germline values: CDR1 LNHDA, CDR2 SQIVND (reference sequence). The CDR3 has 13 residues. Trimming stripped 0 bases from V and 7 bases from J, with 7 bases between. The sequence was collected from a human donor in good health. Some libraries in this study had Jurkat cell RNA spiked in. V usage is TRBV19 and J usage is TRBJ2-1, with D possibly matching TRBD2 (5 bases). The material sequenced was naive CD8+ T cells from blood, with Jurkat cell RNA spiked in. Subset specified: FACS-sorted CD8+CD4-CCR7+CD45RA+ naive T cells. The DNA of the CDR3 is TGTGCCAGTAGTATAGACACGGGGAATGAGCAGTTCTTC. This encodes CASSIDTGNEQFF. The full variable domain, completed using reference TRBV19 and TRBJ2-1, is DGGITQSPKYLFRKEGQNVTLSCEQNLNHDAMYWYRQDPGQGLRLIYYSQIVNDFQKGDIAEGYSVSREKKESFPLTVTSAQKNPTAFYLCASSIDTGNEQFFGPGTRLTVL.